Each of the 15 T cell receptor beta chains below was sequenced from the same sample in a study of T cell changes during pregnancy in multiple sclerosis. Profiling relied on immunoSEQ multiplex PCR, and the TCRdb table lists in-frame clones only, not all of them. The table includes about 100,000 clones, around 92% detected once. The sequencing used peripheral blood, collected in the first trimester of pregnancy. The receptors come from a female donor with multiple sclerosis, enrolled in a pregnancy study.

V gene TRBV6-1 combines with J gene TRBJ2-1, with D unresolved. Germline values: CDR1 MNHNS, CDR2 SASEGT. V lost 1 base and J 4 bases, leaving 11 bases between the germline ends. This CDR3 comprises 15 residues. CDR3 loop: CASSEEASGYNEQFF. CDR3 DNA sequence: TGTGCCAGCAGTGAAGAGGCTAGTGGGTACAATGAGCAGTTCTTC.

This chain joins TRBV28 and TRBJ2-5; possible D gene TRBD1, 6 bases. CDR3 size: 15 residues. Germline-derived CDR1 and CDR2 are MDHEN and SYDVKM. The ends were cut back, 9 bases at V and 5 bases at J, with 22 bases in the middle. The CDR3 region has the DNA TGTGCCAGTTCTATTTACAGGGTAGAGGGGGAGACCCAGTACTTC. Residues: CASSIYRVEGETQYF.

The chain joins TRBV29-1 to TRBJ1-2; D may be TRBD1 (6 bases). Trimming shortened V by 6 bases and J by 8 bases, and 22 bases separated the two germline ends. Germline V CDR1 and CDR2: SQVTM, ANQGSEA. This CDR3 spans 14 amino acids. The CDR3 DNA is TGCAGCGTCACTAGGGGGGGCGCGCGAGACGGCTACACCTTC. Protein: CSVTRGGARDGYTF.

This clone was seen more than once but under ten times. J is TRBJ2-1 and V is TRBV6-5, with 7 bases that match TRBD2. The CDR3 loop spans 13 amino acids. The germline V gene encodes CDR1 MNHEY and CDR2 SVGAGI. V dropped 8 bases and J dropped 7; count of bases not matched to a gene: 8. The CDR3 DNA is TGTGCCAGCCGGGGAGGGTCAGAGAATGAGCAGTTCTTC. It is translated as CASRGGSENEQFF.

This clone was found once. The identical CDR3 is also encoded by other nucleotide sequences in the sample. The J gene is TRBJ2-7, the V gene TRBV5-1; 8 bases align to TRBD1. With 0 bases clipped from V and 4 bases from J, the junction kept 0 bases outside the gene matches. Germline assignment: CDR1 SGHRS and CDR2 YFSETQ. There are 13 residues in the CDR3. In DNA form, the CDR3 reads TGCGCCAGCAGCTTGGACAGGGGGTACGAGCAGTACTTC. Amino acids: CASSLDRGYEQYF.

The V call is TRBV28, the J call TRBJ1-1; the match to TRBD1 covers 9 bases. The CDR3 runs to 14 residues. Germline CDR1 reads MDHEN; CDR2 reads SYDVKM. V lost 7 bases to trimming and J lost 5 bases; unmatched junction nucleotides: 8. The CDR3 protein is CASNLQGARTEAFF. CDR3 nucleotides: TGTGCCAGCAACTTACAGGGGGCGCGTACTGAAGCTTTCTTT.

This chain connects TRBV4-2 to TRBJ2-1; D gene unclear. The CDR3 loop spans 16 amino acids. Germline lookup yields CDR1 LGHNA and CDR2 YNFKEQ. Trimming left V 0 bases short and J 1 base short, with 10 bases between. The DNA of the CDR3 is TGTGCCAGCAGCCAAGATATGGCGGAATCCTACAATGAGCAGTTCTTC. Amino acid sequence: CASSQDMAESYNEQFF.

The V call is TRBV2, the J call TRBJ2-3, with TRBD2 matching over 9 bases. The CDR3 totals 16 residues. Trimming at V came to 4 bases and at J to 2 bases, leaving 7 bases not matched to a gene. Germline V CDR1 and CDR2: SNHLY, FYNNEI. CDR3 sequence reads: CASSVSLAGLTDTQYF. DNA of the CDR3: TGTGCCAGCAGTGTTAGCCTAGCGGGACTCACAGATACGCAGTATTTT.

The V call is TRBV19, the J call TRBJ2-7; TRBD1 matches 12 bases. The CDR3 totals 17 residues. J gave up 3 bases and V 7 bases, and 13 bases lay outside the gene matches. Germline V gives CDR1 LNHDA, CDR2 SQIVND (reference sequence). The CDR3 DNA reads as TGTGCCAGTACTAAGGGACAGGGGGCAGGCCTAAACTACGAGCAGTACTTC. Translated, it gives CASTKGQGAGLNYEQYF.

The rearrangement joins TRBV19 to TRBJ1-1; D gene ambiguous. Per germline, CDR1 LNHDA and CDR2 SQIVND (reference sequence). The CDR3 contains 14 residues. The ends were cut back, 4 bases at V and 1 base at J, with 10 bases in the middle. The CDR3 region has the DNA TGTGCCAGTAGTACCTTGTCAGGGAACACTGAAGCTTTCTTT. Residues: CASSTLSGNTEAFF.

This rearrangement joins TRBV7-2 to TRBJ2-3; TRBD1 might be the D (5 bases). This CDR3 contains 11 residues. Per germline, CDR1 SGHTA and CDR2 FQGNSA. Trimming pared 1 base from V and 9 bases from J, leaving 5 bases between. The CDR3 coding sequence is TGTGCCAGCAGCTTAGGGGGCACGCAGTATTTT. Encoded protein: CASSLGGTQYF. Together with reference TRBV7-2 and TRBJ2-3, the CDR3 gives the full variable domain: GAGVSQSPSNKVTEKGKDVELRCDPISGHTALYWYRQSLGQGLEFLIYFQGNSAPDKSGLPSDRFSAERTGGSVSTLTIQRTQQEDSAVYLCASSLGGTQYFGPGTRLTVL.

The chain uses TRBV7-9 and TRBJ2-7, with 9 bases fitting TRBD1. CDR1 is SEHNR, CDR2 FQNEAQ, per germline (reference sequence). With V trimmed by 1 base and J by 1 base, 5 bases remained unmatched. CDR3 length: 16 amino acids. The CDR3 spells CASSLEGQGDSYEQYF. The CDR3 bases are TGTGCCAGCAGCTTAGAGGGACAGGGCGATTCCTACGAGCAGTACTTC.

A remark on this clone: Other DNA sequences in the sample encode the same CDR3. This chain joins TRBV19 and TRBJ2-1, with a possible D match to TRBD1 (6 bases). There are 14 residues in the CDR3. The V end lost 6 bases, the J end lost 3 bases, and 12 bases lay between the germline ends. Germline CDR1 and CDR2: LNHDA and SQIVND (reference sequence). The CDR3, as DNA: TGTGCCAGTAGCCGGGACACCCACTACAATGAGCAGTTCTTC. The encoded protein is CASSRDTHYNEQFF.

The V gene is TRBV9, the J gene TRBJ2-7; 7 bases are shared with TRBD2. The CDR3 is 15 amino acids. The trim removed 0 bases at V and 3 bases at J, leaving 6 bases unmatched. CDR1 is SGDLS, CDR2 YYNGEE, per germline. The CDR3 nucleotides are TGTGCCAGCAGCGTAGGCGGGGGAGGGGACTACGAGCAGTACTTC. Translating gives CASSVGGGGDYEQYF.

CDR3 bases: TGTGCCTGGAGTGGGGACAGGGAAGTCGGCTACACCTTC. Amino acids: CAWSGDREVGYTF. V is TRBV30 and J is TRBJ1-2; 9 bases agree with TRBD1. This CDR3 contains 13 residues. With 1 base clipped from V and 8 bases from J, the junction kept 5 bases outside the gene matches. From germline, CDR1 is GTSNPN and CDR2 SVGIG (reference sequence).